These 8 T cell receptor beta chains were sequenced from one sample in a study of T cell responses to AZD1222 COVID-19 vaccine. Sequencing used immunoSEQ multiplex PCR; TCRdb keeps in-frame clones, though not all of them. Of 90,000 or so clones detected, 89% appear once; the ten largest clones hold 5.5%. The source was peripheral blood, collected 28 days after the second AZD1222 dose. Receptors originate from an adult who received the AZD1222 COVID-19 vaccine.

J is TRBJ1-1 and V is TRBV10-1, with TRBD1 identical over 8 bases. Germline trimming cut 6 bases from V and 3 bases from J; bases unmatched to any gene: 18. The CDR3 extends over 18 amino acids. Germline CDR1 is WNHNN and CDR2 is SYGVQD (reference sequence). The CDR3 sequence is CASRGQVISYEDYTEAFF. The CDR3 DNA sequence: TGCGCCAGCAGGGGACAGGTAATCAGTTACGAGGATTACACTGAAGCTTTCTTT.

The rearrangement joins TRBV6-6 to TRBJ1-4; D gene ambiguous. The CDR3 has 14 residues. V was trimmed by 8 bases and J by 8 bases, leaving 18 bases between them. Germline V lookup: CDR1 MNHNY, CDR2 SVGAGI (reference sequence). The CDR3 DNA follows: TGTGCCAGCTTGGCGGACGAGGTAGCGGAAAAACTGTTTTTT. Its protein product is CASLADEVAEKLFF.

V and J are TRBV9 and TRBJ1-2; TRBD1 agrees at 10 bases. Per germline, CDR1 SGDLS and CDR2 YYNGEE. The CDR3 spans 15 residues. V lost 0 bases, J lost 5 bases, and 4 bases stayed unmatched. The CDR3 sequence: CASSVGGQGRYGYTF. In nucleotides, the CDR3 is TGTGCCAGCAGCGTAGGGGGACAGGGGAGATATGGCTACACCTTC.

V gene TRBV18 combines with J gene TRBJ1-2; 10 bases agree with TRBD1. The CDR3 sequence is 17 residues long. Losses at the gene ends were 4 bases for V and 1 base for J; bases not matched to a gene: 9. Germline V gene data show CDR1 as KGHSH and CDR2 as LQKENI. CDR3 sequence (DNA): TGTGCCAGCTCACACCGGGACAGGGGCATGATTAACTATGGCTACACCTTC. Protein product: CASSHRDRGMINYGYTF.

The chain combines TRBV7-9 with TRBJ2-7, with D maybe TRBD1 (5 bases). CDR1 is SEHNR, CDR2 FQNEAQ, per germline (reference sequence). V was clipped by 1 base and J by 0 bases, with 7 bases between them. The CDR3 has 14 amino acids. The CDR3 region is CASSLVGPSYEQYF. The DNA of the CDR3 is TGTGCCAGCAGCTTAGTGGGGCCCTCCTACGAGCAGTACTTC.

The chain links TRBV20-1 to TRBJ2-2, with 9 positions matching TRBD1. Germline V gene data show CDR1 as DFQATT and CDR2 as SNEGSKA (reference sequence). The CDR3 has 13 residues. V trimming: 3 bases; J trimming: 8 bases; junction bases outside the gene matches: 4. As DNA, the CDR3 is TGCAGTGCTAGTGGGGACAGGGTTGGGGAGCTGTTTTTT. Protein product: CSASGDRVGELFF.

This chain uses TRBV30 with TRBJ2-7, with D unclear. The CDR3 is 12 residues long. Trimming shortened V by 3 bases and J by 3 bases, and 9 bases separated the two germline ends. Per the germline V gene, CDR1 is GTSNPN and CDR2 is SVGIG (reference sequence). The DNA of the CDR3 is TGTGCCTGGAGAGCCCAGTACTACGAGCAGTACTTC. It codes for CAWRAQYYEQYF.

V usage is TRBV30 and J usage is TRBJ2-3; 11 bases are shared with TRBD2. This CDR3 spans 13 amino acids. Germline values: CDR1 GTSNPN, CDR2 SVGIG (reference sequence). Losses at the gene ends were 5 bases for V and 4 bases for J; bases not matched to a gene: 2. The CDR3 region is CAWGLAGPDTQYF. The CDR3 region has the DNA TGTGCCTGGGGACTAGCGGGCCCAGATACGCAGTATTTT.